One sample yielded the 17 T cell receptor beta chains listed below, sequenced in a study of Tregs in tolerant kidney transplant recipients. Measured with immunoSEQ multiplex PCR; TCRdb has only the in-frame clones, and not every one. Its clone listing holds some 15,000 clones. Recipients received nonmyeloablative bone marrow transplants from related graft donors, with transient mixed chimerism. Specimen: CD4+ T cells from blood (PBMCs), collected 12 months after the transplant. These receptors all stem from a human patient who received a combined kidney and bone marrow transplant. Some T cells may be transferred from the graft donor.

A remark on this clone: The read ends 3 residues before the CDR3 terminus; that terminus is restored from the germline J gene. Distinct nucleotide sequences in the sample also encode this CDR3. The chain couples TRBV5-1 to TRBJ2-2; D call uncertain. Germline V CDR1 and CDR2: SGHRS, YFSETQ. This CDR3 is 15 amino acids long. Deletions cut 2 bases from V and 2 bases from J, with 10 bases between. The CDR3 DNA, read in part, is TGCGCCAGCAGCTTATCGGCGGAAAACACCGGGGAG. Amino acid sequence: CASSLSAENTGE. The full CDR3 protein is CASSLSAENTGELFF.

A note on this clone: The DNA ends 3 residues before the CDR3 does, and the rest of the CDR3 is filled in from the germline J gene. Other DNA sequences from this sample encode an identical CDR3 as well. V usage is TRBV20-1 and J usage is TRBJ2-7; D not certain. Germline-derived CDR1 and CDR2 are DFQATT and SNEGSKA (reference sequence). The CDR3 contains 14 residues. Trimming shortened V by 0 bases and J by 0 bases, and 9 bases separated the two germline ends. Partial CDR3 DNA: TGCAGTGCTAGAGATTCCAGGAGCTCCTACGAG. It codes for CSARDSRSSYE. The entire CDR3 is CSARDSRSSYEQYF.

Comments on this clone: The CDR3 end falls 3 residues outside the read, so it is completed with the germline J gene. This chain uses TRBV5-1 with TRBJ2-2; TRBD2 matches at 13 bases. Germline V gene data show CDR1 as SGHRS and CDR2 as YFSETQ. The CDR3 is 15 amino acids. Trimming cost V 4 bases and J 6 bases; bases outside gene matches: 3. CDR3 DNA, as far as it was read: TGCGCCAGCAGCCATGGACTAGCGGGAGCCGGGGAG. Amino acids: CASSHGLAGAGE. The entire CDR3 is CASSHGLAGAGELFF.

Incomplete CDR3 DNA: TGTGCCATCAGTGGAGGACAGGGGGCGAATGAAAAA. This translates into CAISGGQGANEK. The whole CDR3 protein is CAISGGQGANEKLFF. This sequence joins TRBV10-3 and TRBJ1-4; 11 bases align to TRBD1. The read gets to within 3 residues of the CDR3 end, and the germline J gene fills in the rest. The CDR3 contains 15 residues. Germline values: CDR1 ENHRY, CDR2 SYGVKD. Trimming took 4 bases from V and 5 from J; bases not matched to a gene: 3.

On this clone itself: The read comes to an end 3 residues before the CDR3 does, leaving the germline J gene to fill in the end. The chain couples TRBV7-9 to TRBJ1-6; D remains unclear. The ends were cut back, 5 bases at V and 9 bases at J, with 8 bases in the middle. Germline V gene lookup returns CDR1 SEHNR and CDR2 FQNEAQ (reference sequence). There are 12 residues in the CDR3. The chain's CDR3 is CASSPVRSPLHF. The DNA read from the CDR3 is TGTGCCAGCAGCCCTGTCCGTTCACCC.

Concerning this clone: The missing CDR3 end, 3 residues past where the read stops, is filled in from the germline J gene. This chain joins TRBV5-1 and TRBJ2-7, with 8 bases identical to TRBD1. This CDR3 is 18 amino acids long. CDR1 is SGHRS and CDR2 is YFSETQ in the germline V gene. The V gene end was trimmed by 0 bases and the J gene end by 5 bases; junction bases not matched to a gene: 16. The DNA read from the CDR3 is TGCGCCAGCAGCTTGGTGGTGGGAAACCGGGACAGGCGAAACGAG. Translation gives CASSLVVGNRDRRNE. The full CDR3 reads CASSLVVGNRDRRNEQYF.

A word on this clone: Coverage ceases 3 residues before the CDR3 finishes, and the germline J gene fills in the end. The chain joins TRBV19 to TRBJ2-5; 7 positions match TRBD1. With V trimmed by 5 bases and J by 5 bases, 11 bases remained unmatched. Germline lookup yields CDR1 LNHDA and CDR2 SQIVND (reference sequence). The CDR3 totals 15 residues. The CDR3 DNA, read in part, is TGTGCCAGTAGTGCTCTAACAGGGGTGAGGGAGACC. Protein: CASSALTGVRET. The full CDR3 protein reads CASSALTGVRETQYF.

Regarding this clone: From the germline J gene comes the end of the CDR3, since the read stops 3 residues before it. This sequence joins TRBV5-1 and TRBJ2-3; 9 bases line up with TRBD2. J was trimmed by 1 base and V by 7 bases; bases with no gene match: 4. Germline CDR1 reads SGHRS; CDR2 reads YFSETQ. This CDR3 is 14 amino acids long. The CDR3 DNA, read in part, is TGCGCCAGCCAAGCGGGGGGAGGCACAGATACG. It translates to CASQAGGGTDT. The entire CDR3 protein reads CASQAGGGTDTQYF.

As concerns this clone: Sequencing ends 3 residues short of the CDR3 end; the germline J gene provides the rest. The chain combines TRBV20-1 with TRBJ2-7, with 8 bases fitting TRBD1. The CDR3 covers 15 residues. Germline CDR1 reads DFQATT; CDR2 reads SNEGSKA (reference sequence). Trimming removed 1 base from V and 2 bases from J; junction bases left unmatched: 7. The DNA read from the CDR3 is TGCAGTGCTAGAGTACCGGGACAGGCTACCTACGAG. It yields the protein CSARVPGQATYE. The CDR3 reads in full as CSARVPGQATYEQYF.

About this clone: Read coverage stops 3 residues before the CDR3 terminus; the germline J gene supplies the remainder. The J gene is TRBJ2-1, the V gene TRBV2, with D possibly called TRBD1 or TRBD2 (5 bases each). CDR1 is SNHLY, CDR2 FYNNEI, per germline. This CDR3 has 15 residues. V gave up 4 bases and J gave up 4 bases, with 14 bases separating them. The CDR3 bases that were read are TGTGCCAGCAGTGCAGAGGGGAAAAAGTACAATGAG. It encodes CASSAEGKKYNE. The complete CDR3 reads CASSAEGKKYNEQFF.

The part of the CDR3 DNA that was read is TGTGCCACCTGGGACAGGGGAGGAAATGGGGCCAACGTC. Residues: CATWDRGGNGANV. The CDR3 reads in full as CATWDRGGNGANVLTF. V and J are TRBV19 and TRBJ2-6; the match to TRBD1 covers 10 bases. The read halts 3 residues ahead of the CDR3 end, with the missing end drawn from the germline J gene. Germline values: CDR1 LNHDA, CDR2 SQIVND (reference sequence). The trim removed 10 bases at V and 3 bases at J, leaving 9 bases unmatched. This CDR3 comprises 16 residues.

Remarks on this clone: The read comes to an end 3 residues before the CDR3 does, leaving the germline J gene to fill in the end. The chain combines TRBV20-1 with TRBJ1-1, with D hard to call. The V end was cut by 0 bases, the J end by 6 bases, with 8 bases between. The V gene's germline CDR1 is DFQATT and CDR2 SNEGSKA (reference sequence). There are 12 residues in the CDR3. Incomplete CDR3 DNA: TGCAGTGCTAGAGATCAGACATCTGAA. Translating gives CSARDQTSE. The CDR3, in full, reads CSARDQTSEAFF.

On this clone: The observed sequence ends 3 residues before the CDR3 terminus, with the missing tail filled in from the germline J gene. The chain employs TRBV20-1 and TRBJ2-3; tentatively, D is TRBD2 (5 bases). Trimming removed 3 bases at V and 0 bases at J, with 16 bases between. The V gene's germline CDR1 is DFQATT and CDR2 SNEGSKA (reference sequence). The CDR3 runs to 16 residues. CDR3 sequence reads: CSARGASRGSTDTQYF. The DNA read from the CDR3 is TGCAGTGCTAGGGGAGCTAGCCGAGGAAGCACAGATACG.

Details on this clone: From the germline J gene comes the end of the CDR3, since the read stops 3 residues before it. V is TRBV7-2 and J is TRBJ2-1; the match to TRBD2 covers 7 bases. V was pared by 1 base and J by 0 bases, with 0 bases of the junction left unmatched. The germline CDR1 and CDR2 sequences are SGHTA and FQGNSA. The CDR3 has 15 amino acids. CDR3 DNA, as far as it was read: TGTGCCAGCAGCTTAGGGACTAGCTCCTACAATGAG. This encodes CASSLGTSSYNE. The entire CDR3 is CASSLGTSSYNEQFF.

Remarks on this clone: The read ends 3 residues early relative to the CDR3; the germline J gene fills the gap. This chain connects TRBV2 to TRBJ2-7, with 7 bases that match TRBD1. V lost 6 bases and J lost 3; bases outside the gene matches: 11. The CDR3 totals 15 residues. Germline CDR1 and CDR2: SNHLY and FYNNEI. CDR3 DNA, as far as it was read: TGTGCCAGCAGACTGGGACAGTCCCAGGTCTACGAG. Translated: CASRLGQSQVYE. The entire CDR3 protein is CASRLGQSQVYEQYF.

The part of the CDR3 DNA that was read is TGTGCAATTAAGGGGGCACAAGGG. This translates into CAIKGAQG. The entire CDR3 is CAIKGAQGAFF. The chain joins TRBV28 to TRBJ1-1, with TRBD1 identical over 7 bases. The read halts 3 residues ahead of the CDR3 end, with the missing end drawn from the germline J gene. CDR3 length: 11 residues. Germline V gene sequence: CDR1 MDHEN, CDR2 SYDVKM.

Comment on this clone: The sequence runs out 3 residues before the end of the CDR3; the remainder is reconstructed from the germline J gene. The gene calls are TRBV6-1 and TRBJ2-7, with 12 bases identical to TRBD2. Germline V gives CDR1 MNHNS, CDR2 SASEGT. With 4 bases clipped from V and 6 bases from J, the junction kept 7 bases outside the gene matches. There are 15 residues in the CDR3. CDR3 amino acids: CASSGLAGGAVEQYF. CDR3 DNA (partial): TGTGCCAGCAGTGGGCTAGCGGGAGGGGCGGTCGAG.